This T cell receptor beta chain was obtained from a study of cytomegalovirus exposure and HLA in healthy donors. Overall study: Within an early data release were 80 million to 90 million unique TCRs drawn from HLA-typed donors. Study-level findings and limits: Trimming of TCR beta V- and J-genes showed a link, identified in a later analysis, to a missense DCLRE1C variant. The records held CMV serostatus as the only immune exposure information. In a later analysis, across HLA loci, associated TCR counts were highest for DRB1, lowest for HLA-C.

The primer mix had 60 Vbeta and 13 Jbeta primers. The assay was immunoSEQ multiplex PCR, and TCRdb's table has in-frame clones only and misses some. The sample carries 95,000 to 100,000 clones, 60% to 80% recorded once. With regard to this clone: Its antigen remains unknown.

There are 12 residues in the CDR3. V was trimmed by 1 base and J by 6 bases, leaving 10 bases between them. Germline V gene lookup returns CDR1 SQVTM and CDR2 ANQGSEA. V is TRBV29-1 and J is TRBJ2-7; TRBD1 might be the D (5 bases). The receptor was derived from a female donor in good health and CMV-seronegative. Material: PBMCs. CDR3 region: CSVEGGRGEQYF. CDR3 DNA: TGCAGCGTTGAAGGGGGAAGGGGCGAGCAGTACTTC.